This paragraph reports one T cell receptor beta chain. The data are from a study of blood T cell repertoires in COVID-19. This CDR3 spans 17 amino acids. J gave up 2 bases and V 2 bases, and 6 bases lay outside the gene matches. Germline CDR1 and CDR2: SGDLS and YYNGEE. Sequencing was performed with immunoSEQ multiplex PCR; in TCRdb, only in-frame clones are kept and a portion is missing. This table holds 200,000 to 300,000 clones, approximately 86% found once. This TCR derives from a man in his fifties or sixties who had recovered from COVID-19. Sequenced material: peripheral blood. V and J are TRBV9 and TRBJ2-2; the match to TRBD2 covers 10 bases. The CDR3 protein is CASSVHPSGGNTGELFF. The CDR3, as DNA: TGTGCCAGCAGCGTTCACCCTAGCGGGGGAAACACCGGGGAGCTGTTTTTT.